Below, one T cell receptor (beta chain) is given with its context. Its antigen is not known. This entry comes from a study of neoadjuvant anti-PD-1 for oral cavity cancer. Study observations and caveats: Larger post-treatment preexisting tumor clones tracked with greater tumor shrinkage.

V lost 4 bases to trimming and J lost 5 bases; unmatched junction nucleotides: 7. The CDR3 loop spans 15 amino acids. Germline lookup yields CDR1 SGHDT and CDR2 YYEEEE. Two replicates per tumor sample, mostly from roughly 4.8 ug of genomic DNA. Generated by immunoSEQ multiplex PCR, the TCRdb table keeps only in-frame clones and is missing some. This table has under 13,000 clones, 52% appearing once. The chain is built from TRBV5-6 and TRBJ2-1; 9 bases align to TRBD2. The TCR comes from a person aged 35-79 years with oral cavity squamous cell carcinoma. The sequenced sample was tumor tissue, obtained before nivolumab (anti-PD-1) treatment. CDR3 bases: TGTGCCAGCAGCCTCCCCGCGGGGGGGAACAATGAGCAGTTCTTC. Its protein product is CASSLPAGGNNEQFF.